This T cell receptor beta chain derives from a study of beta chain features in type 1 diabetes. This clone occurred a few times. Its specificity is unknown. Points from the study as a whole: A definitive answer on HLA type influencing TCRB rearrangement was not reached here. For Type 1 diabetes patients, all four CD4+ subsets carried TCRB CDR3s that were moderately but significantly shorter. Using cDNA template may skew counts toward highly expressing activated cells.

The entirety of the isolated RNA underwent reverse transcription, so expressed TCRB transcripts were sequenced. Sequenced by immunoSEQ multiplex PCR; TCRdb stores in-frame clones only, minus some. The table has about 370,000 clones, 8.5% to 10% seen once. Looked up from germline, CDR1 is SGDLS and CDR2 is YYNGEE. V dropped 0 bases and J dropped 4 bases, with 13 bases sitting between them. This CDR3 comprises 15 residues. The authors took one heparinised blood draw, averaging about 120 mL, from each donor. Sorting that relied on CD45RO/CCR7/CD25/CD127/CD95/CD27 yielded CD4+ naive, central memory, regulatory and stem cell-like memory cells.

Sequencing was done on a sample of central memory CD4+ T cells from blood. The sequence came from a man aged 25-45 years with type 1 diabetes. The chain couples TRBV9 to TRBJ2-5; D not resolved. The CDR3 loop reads CASSVASGVGETQYF. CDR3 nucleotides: TGTGCCAGCAGCGTAGCCAGTGGAGTCGGAGAGACCCAGTACTTC.